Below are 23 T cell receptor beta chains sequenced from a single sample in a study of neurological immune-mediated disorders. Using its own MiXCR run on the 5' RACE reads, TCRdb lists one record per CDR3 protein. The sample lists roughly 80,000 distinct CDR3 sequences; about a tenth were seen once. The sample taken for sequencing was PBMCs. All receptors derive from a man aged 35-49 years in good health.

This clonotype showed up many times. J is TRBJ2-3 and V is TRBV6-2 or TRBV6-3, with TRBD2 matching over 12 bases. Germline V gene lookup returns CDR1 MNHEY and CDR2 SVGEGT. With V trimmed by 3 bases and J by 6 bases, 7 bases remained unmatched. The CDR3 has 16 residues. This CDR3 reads CASSYLAGGPMDTQYF. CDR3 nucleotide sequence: TGTGCCAGCAGTTATCTAGCGGGGGGGCCGATGGATACGCAGTATTTT.

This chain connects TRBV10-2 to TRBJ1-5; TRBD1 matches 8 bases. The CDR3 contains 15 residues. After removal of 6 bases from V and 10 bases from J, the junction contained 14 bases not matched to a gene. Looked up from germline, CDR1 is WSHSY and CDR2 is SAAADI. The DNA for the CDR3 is TGCGCCAGCAGCTCCGGACAGGGAAATGGGGGACCCCAGCATTTT. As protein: CASSSGQGNGGPQHF.

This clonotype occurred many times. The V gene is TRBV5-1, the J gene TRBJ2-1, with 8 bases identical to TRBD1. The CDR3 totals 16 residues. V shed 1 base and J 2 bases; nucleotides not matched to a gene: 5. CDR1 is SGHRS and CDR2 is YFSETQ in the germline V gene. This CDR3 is CASSLMQGATYNEQFF. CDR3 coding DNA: TGCGCCAGCAGCTTGATGCAGGGGGCAACCTACAATGAGCAGTTCTTC.

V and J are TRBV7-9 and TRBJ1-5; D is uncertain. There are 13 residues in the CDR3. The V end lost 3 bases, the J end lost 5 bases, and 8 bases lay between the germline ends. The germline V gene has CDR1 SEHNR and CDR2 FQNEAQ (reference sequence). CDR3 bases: TGTGCCAGCAGCTTGATGGGCGATCAGCCCCAGCATTTT. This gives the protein CASSLMGDQPQHF. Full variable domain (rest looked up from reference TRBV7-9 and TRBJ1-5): DTGVSQNPRHKITKRGQNVTFRCDPISEHNRLYWYRQTLGQGPEFLTYFQNEAQLEKSRLLSDRFSAERPKGSFSTLEIQRTEQGDSAMYLCASSLMGDQPQHFGDGTRLSIL.

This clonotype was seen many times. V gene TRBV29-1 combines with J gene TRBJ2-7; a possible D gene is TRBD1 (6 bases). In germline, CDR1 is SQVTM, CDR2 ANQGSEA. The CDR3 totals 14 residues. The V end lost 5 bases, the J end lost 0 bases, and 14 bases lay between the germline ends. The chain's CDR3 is CSVYGQWDSYEQYF. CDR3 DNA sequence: TGCAGCGTTTACGGACAGTGGGACTCCTACGAGCAGTACTTC.

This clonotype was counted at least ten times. The CDR3 DNA sequence: TGTGCCAGCAGTACCGACAGGAATATAATCGAGACCCAGTACTTC. It is translated as CASSTDRNIIETQYF. The chain employs TRBV12-3 or TRBV12-4 and TRBJ2-5; tentative D call: TRBD1 (6 bases). Trimming left V 5 bases short and J 5 bases short, with 18 bases between. The CDR3 runs 15 residues.

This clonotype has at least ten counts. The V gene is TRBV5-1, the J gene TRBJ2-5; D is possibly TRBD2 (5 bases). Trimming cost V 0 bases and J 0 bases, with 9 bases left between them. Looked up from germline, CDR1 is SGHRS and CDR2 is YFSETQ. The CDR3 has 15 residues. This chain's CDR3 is CASSLALRDQETQYF. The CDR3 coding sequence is TGCGCCAGCAGCTTGGCCCTGAGGGACCAAGAGACCCAGTACTTC.

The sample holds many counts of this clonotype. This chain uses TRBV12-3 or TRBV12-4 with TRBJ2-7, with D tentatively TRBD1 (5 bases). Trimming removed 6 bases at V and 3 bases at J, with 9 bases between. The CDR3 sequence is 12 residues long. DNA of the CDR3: TGTGCCAGCAGCTACGACAGCTACGAGCAGTACTTC. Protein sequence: CASSYDSYEQYF.

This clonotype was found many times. CDR3 protein: CASSLEALGLGQVNEKLFF. Written as DNA, the CDR3 is TGCGCCAGCAGCTTGGAAGCTTTGGGCCTGGGACAAGTTAATGAAAAACTGTTTTTT. V is TRBV5-1 and J is TRBJ1-4; maybe TRBD1 (6 bases). CDR1 SGHRS and CDR2 YFSETQ come from the germline V gene. CDR3 length equals 19 residues. V gave up 0 bases and J gave up 4 bases, with 22 bases separating them.

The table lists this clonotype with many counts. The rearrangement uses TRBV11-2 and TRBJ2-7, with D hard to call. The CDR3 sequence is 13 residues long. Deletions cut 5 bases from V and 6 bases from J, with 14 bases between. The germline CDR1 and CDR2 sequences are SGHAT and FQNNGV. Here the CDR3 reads CASSALGRVEQYF. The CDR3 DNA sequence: TGTGCCAGCAGCGCGTTAGGCAGAGTCGAGCAGTACTTC.

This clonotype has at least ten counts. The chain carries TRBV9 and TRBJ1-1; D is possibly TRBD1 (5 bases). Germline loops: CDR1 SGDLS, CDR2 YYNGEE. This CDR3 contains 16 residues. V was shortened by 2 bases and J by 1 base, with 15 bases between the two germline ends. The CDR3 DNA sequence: TGTGCCAGCAGCGTCCCATTCTCGGACAAGAACACTGAAGCTTTCTTT. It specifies CASSVPFSDKNTEAFF.

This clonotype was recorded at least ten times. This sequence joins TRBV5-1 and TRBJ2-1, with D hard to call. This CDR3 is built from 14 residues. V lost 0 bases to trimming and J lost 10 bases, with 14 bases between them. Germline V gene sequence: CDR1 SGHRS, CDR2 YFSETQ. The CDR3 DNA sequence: TGCGCCAGCAGCTTGGCCGAAGACTCGGCAGAGCAGTTCTTC. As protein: CASSLAEDSAEQFF.

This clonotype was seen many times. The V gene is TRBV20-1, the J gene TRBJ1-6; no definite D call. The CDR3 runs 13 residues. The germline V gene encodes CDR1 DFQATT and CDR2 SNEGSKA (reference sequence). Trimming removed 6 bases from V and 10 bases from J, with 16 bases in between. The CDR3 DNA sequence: TGCAGTGCCATCCCGGGCCCATCCTCACCCCTCCACTTT. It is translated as CSAIPGPSSPLHF.

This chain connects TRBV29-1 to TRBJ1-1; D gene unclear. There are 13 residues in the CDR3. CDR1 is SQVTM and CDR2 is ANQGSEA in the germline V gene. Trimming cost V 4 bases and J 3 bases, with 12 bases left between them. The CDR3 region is CSVVRSLDTEAFF. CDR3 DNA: TGCAGCGTTGTTAGGTCGTTGGACACTGAAGCTTTCTTT.

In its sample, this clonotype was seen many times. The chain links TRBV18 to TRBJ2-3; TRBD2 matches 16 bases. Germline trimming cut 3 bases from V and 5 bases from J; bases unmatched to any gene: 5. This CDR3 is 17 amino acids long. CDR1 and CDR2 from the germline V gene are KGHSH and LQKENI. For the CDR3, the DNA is TGTGCCAGCTCACCGGGACTAGCGGGAGGGCCTGGAGATACGCAGTATTTT. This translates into CASSPGLAGGPGDTQYF.

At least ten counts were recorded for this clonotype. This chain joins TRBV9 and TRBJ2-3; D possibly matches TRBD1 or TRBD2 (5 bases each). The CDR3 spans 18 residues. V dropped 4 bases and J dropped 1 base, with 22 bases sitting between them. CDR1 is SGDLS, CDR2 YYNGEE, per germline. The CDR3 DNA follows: TGTGCCAGCAGCTTTCTCGAGGGTCATCAAGGGGGCACAGATACGCAGTATTTT. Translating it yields CASSFLEGHQGGTDTQYF.

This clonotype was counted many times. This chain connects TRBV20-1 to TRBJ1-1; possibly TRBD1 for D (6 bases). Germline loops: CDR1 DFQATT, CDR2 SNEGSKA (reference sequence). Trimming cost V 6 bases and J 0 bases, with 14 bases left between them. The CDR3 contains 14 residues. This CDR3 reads CSAPTDSLNTEAFF. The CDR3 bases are TGCAGTGCCCCGACGGACAGCCTGAACACTGAAGCTTTCTTT.

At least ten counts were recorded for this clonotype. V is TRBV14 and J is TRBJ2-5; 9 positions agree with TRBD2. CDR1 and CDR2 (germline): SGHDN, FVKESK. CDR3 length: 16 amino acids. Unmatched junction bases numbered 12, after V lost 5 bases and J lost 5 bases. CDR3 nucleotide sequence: TGTGCCAGCAGCAGGGGACCGGCTAGCGGGGAGGAGACCCAGTACTTC. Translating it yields CASSRGPASGEETQYF.

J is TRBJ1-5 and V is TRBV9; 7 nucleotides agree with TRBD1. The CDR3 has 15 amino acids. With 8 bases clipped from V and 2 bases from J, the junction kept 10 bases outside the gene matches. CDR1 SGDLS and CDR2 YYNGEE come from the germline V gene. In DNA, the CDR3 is TGTGCCAGAAGCCAGGGGGGGGGCGGCAATCAGCCCCAGCATTTT. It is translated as CARSQGGGGNQPQHF.

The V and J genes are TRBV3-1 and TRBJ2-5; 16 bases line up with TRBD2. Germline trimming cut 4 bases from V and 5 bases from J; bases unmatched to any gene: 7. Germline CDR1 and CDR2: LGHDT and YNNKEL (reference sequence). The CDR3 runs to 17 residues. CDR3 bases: TGTGCCAGCAGCCCTGGGACTAGCGGGGGGGGTCTGGAGACCCAGTACTTC. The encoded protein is CASSPGTSGGGLETQYF.

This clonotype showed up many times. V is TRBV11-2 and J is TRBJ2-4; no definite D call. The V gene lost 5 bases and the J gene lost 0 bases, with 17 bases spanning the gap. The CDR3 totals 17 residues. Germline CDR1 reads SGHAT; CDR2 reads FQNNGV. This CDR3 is CASSPLQDGLAKNIQYF. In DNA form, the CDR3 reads TGTGCCAGCAGCCCCCTTCAGGATGGGTTAGCCAAAAACATTCAGTACTTC.

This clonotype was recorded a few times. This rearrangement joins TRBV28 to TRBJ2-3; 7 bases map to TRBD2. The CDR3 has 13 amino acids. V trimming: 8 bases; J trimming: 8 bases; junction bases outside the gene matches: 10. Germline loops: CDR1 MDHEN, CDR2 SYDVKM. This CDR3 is CASRSAGRGTQYF. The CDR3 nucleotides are TGTGCCAGCCGATCAGCGGGGCGGGGTACGCAGTATTTT. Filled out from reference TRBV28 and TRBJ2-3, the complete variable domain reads DVKVTQSSRYLVKRTGEKVFLECVQDMDHENMFWYRQDPGLGLRLIYFSYDVKMKEKGDIPEGYSVSREKKERFSLILESASTNQTSMYLCASRSAGRGTQYFGPGTRLTVL.

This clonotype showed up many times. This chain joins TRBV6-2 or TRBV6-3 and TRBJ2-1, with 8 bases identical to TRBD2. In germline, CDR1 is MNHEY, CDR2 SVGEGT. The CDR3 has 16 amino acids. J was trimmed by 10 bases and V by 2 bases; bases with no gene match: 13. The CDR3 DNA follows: TGTGCCAGCAGTTACGATCCTAGCGGGTGGCGGGGGGAGCAGTTCTTC. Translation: CASSYDPSGWRGEQFF.